Described below is a single T cell receptor (beta chain) sequence and its context. Its antigen is unknown. One end of the junction does not line up with germline, which may come from a read error. CDR1 is SSHAT, CDR2 FNYEAQ, per germline (reference sequence). The CDR3 is 13 amino acids. Use of 60 Vbeta and 13 Jbeta primers characterized the PCR. The assay was immunoSEQ multiplex PCR, and TCRdb's table has in-frame clones only and misses some. Of over 200,000 clones listed, about 80% are singletons. The data belong to a study of cytomegalovirus exposure and HLA in healthy donors. Whole-study findings and limits: Under in vitro conditions, a few CMV-associated chains were confirmed as specific for CMV antigens. 87-base-pair reads could not separate some V segments, including TRBV6-2 and TRBV6-3.

V usage is TRBV7-7 and J usage is TRBJ2-5; D is ambiguous. The source of this sequence is a middle-aged woman in good health and CMV-seronegative. Sequences were obtained from PBMCs. The DNA for the CDR3 is TGTGCTAGCAGCTTAGAGAGTCAAGAGACCCAGTACTTC. The encoded protein is CASSLESQETQYF.